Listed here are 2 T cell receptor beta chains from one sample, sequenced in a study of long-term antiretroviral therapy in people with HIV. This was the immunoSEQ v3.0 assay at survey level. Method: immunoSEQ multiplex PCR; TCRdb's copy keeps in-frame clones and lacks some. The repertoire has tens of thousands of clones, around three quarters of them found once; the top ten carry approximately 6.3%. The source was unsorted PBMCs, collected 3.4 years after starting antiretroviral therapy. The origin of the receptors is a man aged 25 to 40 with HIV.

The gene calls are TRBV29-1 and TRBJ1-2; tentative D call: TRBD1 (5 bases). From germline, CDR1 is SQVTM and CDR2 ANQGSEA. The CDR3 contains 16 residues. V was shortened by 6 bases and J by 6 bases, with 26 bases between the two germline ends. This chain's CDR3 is CSVPGAGRSRWDGYTF. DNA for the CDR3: TGCAGCGTGCCCGGGGCAGGCCGGAGTAGGTGGGATGGCTACACCTTC.

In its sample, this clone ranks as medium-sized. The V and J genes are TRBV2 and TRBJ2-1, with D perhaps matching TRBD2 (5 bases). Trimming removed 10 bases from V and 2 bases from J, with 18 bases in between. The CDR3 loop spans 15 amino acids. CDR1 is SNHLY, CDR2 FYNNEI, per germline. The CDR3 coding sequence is TGTGCCACCCTCGCGGGCAGCGTACCCTACAATGAGCAGTTCTTC. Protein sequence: CATLAGSVPYNEQFF.